The 32 T cell receptor beta chains below were found in one sample sequenced in a study of CD8 T cells in ankylosing spondylitis. Notes on the study in general: What appeared characteristic of ankylosing spondylitis blood was a TCR beta motif of fewer than ten highly homologous variants.

Their specific antigens are unknown. TCRdb analysed the 5' RACE reads with MiXCR anew, one entry per CDR3 protein. The profile shows 800,000 to 900,000 distinct CDR3 sequences, 12% of them singletons. The source material was blood, either unsorted or a sorted T cell fraction (not recorded which). These receptors were collected from a male donor with ankylosing spondylitis.

This clonotype was seen at least ten times. The chain joins TRBV7-2 to TRBJ2-5; D gene unclear. V was cut by 4 bases and J by 7 bases, with 10 bases left in between. This CDR3 comprises 12 residues. Germline V gene sequence: CDR1 SGHTA, CDR2 FQGNSA. The CDR3 protein is CASSSNAGTQYF. CDR3 nucleotide sequence: TGTGCCAGCAGCTCTAATGCTGGGACCCAGTACTTC.

The genes are TRBV29-1 and TRBJ2-7, with TRBD2 matching over 12 bases. Trimming at V came to 7 bases and at J to 2 bases, leaving 6 bases not matched to a gene. The CDR3 is 14 residues long. CDR1 is SQVTM and CDR2 is ANQGSEA in the germline V gene. Here the CDR3 reads CSATGLAGTYEQYF. The DNA for the CDR3 is TGCAGCGCCACCGGACTAGCGGGGACCTACGAGCAGTACTTC.

The CDR3 protein is CASSEVDVGPQHF. The CDR3 bases are TGTGCCAGCAGTGAAGTGGACGTAGGGCCCCAGCATTTT. The chain joins TRBV6-1 to TRBJ1-5; D not resolved. CDR1 and CDR2 (germline): MNHNS, SASEGT. V shed 1 base and J shed 9 bases, with 10 bases lying between them. The CDR3 is made up of 13 amino acids.

V and J are TRBV7-2 and TRBJ2-3; D not resolved. This CDR3 region has 14 residues. Germline V gives CDR1 SGHTA, CDR2 FQGNSA. Deletions cut 1 base from V and 2 bases from J, with 7 bases between. The chain's CDR3 is CASSLVVHTDTQYF. The CDR3 nucleotides read TGTGCCAGCAGCTTAGTGGTGCACACAGATACGCAGTATTTT. Based on the CDR3 plus reference TRBV7-2 and TRBJ2-3, the full variable domain is GAGVSQSPSNKVTEKGKDVELRCDPISGHTALYWYRQSLGQGLEFLIYFQGNSAPDKSGLPSDRFSAERTGGSVSTLTIQRTQQEDSAVYLCASSLVVHTDTQYFGPGTRLTVL.

This clonotype was picked up many times. This chain links TRBV12-3 or TRBV12-4 with TRBJ2-5, with unresolved D. The CDR3 is made up of 13 amino acids. V was cut by 1 base and J by 4 bases, with 7 bases left in between. The CDR3 DNA follows: TGTGCCAGCAGTTTAGTAGTTCGAGAGACCCAGTACTTC. Translated, it gives CASSLVVRETQYF.

The chain combines TRBV27 with TRBJ1-5; D perhaps matches TRBD1 (5 bases). Per the germline V gene, CDR1 is MNHEY and CDR2 is SMNVEV (reference sequence). This CDR3 spans 15 amino acids. V lost 1 base and J 7 bases, leaving 14 bases between the germline ends. The CDR3 protein is CASSLLGGARQPQHF. The CDR3 DNA is TGTGCCAGCAGTTTATTGGGGGGAGCCCGCCAGCCCCAGCATTTT.

This clonotype was detected a few times. V and J are TRBV5-5 and TRBJ2-3; no clear D. Germline V gene sequence: CDR1 SGHKS, CDR2 YYEKEE (reference sequence). Trimming took off 3 bases at V and 2 bases at J, with 16 bases between the two ends. The CDR3 is 16 residues long. CDR3 amino acids: CASSYRRQRTTDTQYF. The CDR3 nucleotides read TGTGCCAGCAGCTATCGAAGGCAGAGGACCACAGATACGCAGTATTTT.

This clonotype has only a few counts. This chain's CDR3 is CASSLYRLAAYEEQFF. The DNA for the CDR3 is TGTGCCAGCAGCTTATACCGGCTAGCGGCGTACGAGGAGCAGTTCTTC. The V gene is TRBV7-9, the J gene TRBJ2-1; 7 nucleotides align to TRBD2. The length of the CDR3 is 16 residues. The germline V gene encodes CDR1 SEHNR and CDR2 FQNEAQ (reference sequence). The V segment lost 2 bases and the J segment 10 bases; nucleotides outside the gene matches: 14.

This clonotype was observed a handful of times. V is TRBV20-1 and J is TRBJ2-7, with 12 nucleotides matching TRBD2. Unmatched junction bases numbered 9, after V lost 6 bases and J lost 6 bases. This CDR3 is 14 amino acids long. Germline loops: CDR1 DFQATT, CDR2 SNEGSKA (reference sequence). CDR3 residues: CSANLAGGIGEQYF. The CDR3 nucleotides read TGCAGTGCGAATCTAGCGGGGGGGATCGGCGAGCAGTACTTC.

Many counts were recorded for this clonotype. J is TRBJ2-1 and V is TRBV4-2; TRBD2 agrees at 12 bases. V dropped 0 bases and J dropped 7; count of bases not matched to a gene: 4. This CDR3 region has 16 residues. The germline V gene has CDR1 LGHNA and CDR2 YNFKEQ. CDR3 DNA: TGTGCCAGCAGCCAAGATGGCCTAGCGGGGGGGAATGAGCAGTTCTTC. Amino acids: CASSQDGLAGGNEQFF.

The chain couples TRBV27 to TRBJ1-1, with TRBD1 matching 8 bases. This CDR3 spans 16 amino acids. Germline lookup yields CDR1 MNHEY and CDR2 SMNVEV (reference sequence). V lost 3 bases, J lost 3 bases, and 9 bases stayed unmatched. As DNA, the CDR3 is TGTGCCAGCAGTTTCGGGAGAGTGGGACAGGACACTGAAGCTTTCTTT. Protein: CASSFGRVGQDTEAFF.

This clonotype has more than one count but fewer than ten. V usage is TRBV4-3 and J usage is TRBJ2-3; 7 nucleotides match TRBD2. The J segment lost 1 base and the V segment lost 3 bases, leaving 4 bases of the junction unmatched. The CDR3 totals 15 residues. Germline-derived CDR1 and CDR2 are LGHNA and YSLEER. CDR3 amino acids: CASSQQRGGTDTQYF. The CDR3 DNA sequence: TGCGCCAGCAGCCAGCAGCGGGGCGGCACAGATACGCAGTATTTT.

This clonotype came up a few times. The chain joins TRBV7-2 to TRBJ2-3; D might be TRBD2 (5 bases). The CDR3 runs 16 residues. V was shortened by 6 bases and J by 6 bases, with 22 bases between the two germline ends. CDR1 SGHTA and CDR2 FQGNSA come from the germline V gene. The CDR3 nucleotides read TGTGCCAGCAGAAAGGAGACTATCTTGAGGGCGGATACGCAGTATTTT. Translated: CASRKETILRADTQYF.

This clonotype was counted only a few times. The genes are TRBV2 and TRBJ2-5; no definite D call. V dropped 2 bases and J dropped 2 bases, with 9 bases sitting between them. The CDR3 has 14 amino acids. Looked up from germline, CDR1 is SNHLY and CDR2 is FYNNEI. DNA of the CDR3: TGTGCCAGCAGTGAAAGCTGGTTTCAAGAGACCCAGTACTTC. Translating gives CASSESWFQETQYF.

V is TRBV18 and J is TRBJ2-6, with no clear D. In germline, CDR1 is KGHSH, CDR2 LQKENI. Trimming left V 4 bases short and J 2 bases short, with 9 bases between. This CDR3 is built from 15 residues. CDR3 loop: CASSLIAAGANVLTF. The DNA of the CDR3 is TGTGCCAGCTCACTAATCGCTGCTGGGGCCAACGTCCTGACTTTC.

The V call is TRBV4-1, the J call TRBJ2-7; the D is unclear. V was shortened by 4 bases and J by 3 bases, with 13 bases between the two germline ends. CDR3 length: 14 amino acids. The germline V gene encodes CDR1 MGHRA and CDR2 YSYEKL. CDR3 protein: CASSPQAQFYEQYF. Here the CDR3 DNA reads TGCGCCAGCAGCCCCCAGGCACAGTTCTACGAGCAGTACTTC.

This clonotype was observed many times. The gene calls are TRBV6-1 and TRBJ1-1, with 7 bases fitting TRBD1. Germline V CDR1 and CDR2: MNHNS, SASEGT. V dropped 6 bases and J dropped 2; count of bases not matched to a gene: 6. This CDR3 region has 14 residues. CDR3 nucleotides: TGTGCCAGCAGCCACAGGGGAGGAAACACTGAAGCTTTCTTT. Residues: CASSHRGGNTEAFF.

The table lists this clonotype with a few counts. V is TRBV28 and J is TRBJ2-7, with D hard to call. Trimming pared 2 bases from V and 4 bases from J, leaving 15 bases between. The CDR3 covers 15 residues. The germline V gene has CDR1 MDHEN and CDR2 SYDVKM. This CDR3 is CASSLTPPVVYEQYF. As DNA, the CDR3 is TGTGCCAGCAGTTTAACCCCCCCCGTGGTGTACGAGCAGTACTTC. Using reference TRBV28 and TRBJ2-7 for the parts outside the CDR3, the full variable domain is DVKVTQSSRYLVKRTGEKVFLECVQDMDHENMFWYRQDPGLGLRLIYFSYDVKMKEKGDIPEGYSVSREKKERFSLILESASTNQTSMYLCASSLTPPVVYEQYFGPGTRLTVT.

This clonotype came up a few times. This rearrangement joins TRBV11-2 to TRBJ2-3; D is undetermined. The length of the CDR3 is 17 residues. With 1 base removed from V and 1 base from J, the gap between germline ends came to 15 bases. CDR1 SGHAT and CDR2 FQNNGV come from the germline V gene. CDR3 sequence reads: CASSLAPAGSGTDTQYF. CDR3 DNA: TGTGCCAGCAGCTTAGCCCCCGCTGGCTCAGGCACAGATACGCAGTATTTT. Using reference TRBV11-2 and TRBJ2-3 for the parts outside the CDR3, the full variable domain is EAGVAQSPRYKIIEKRQSVAFWCNPISGHATLYWYQQILGQGPKLLIQFQNNGVVDDSQLPKDRFSAERLKGVDSTLKIQPAKLEDSAVYLCASSLAPAGSGTDTQYFGPGTRLTVL.

In this sample, this clonotype turned up a few times. V and J are TRBV4-3 and TRBJ2-1; TRBD1 aligns across 9 bases. The J segment lost 12 bases and the V segment lost 1 base, leaving 10 bases of the junction unmatched. The CDR3 is 15 residues long. Germline V gene lookup returns CDR1 LGHNA and CDR2 YSLEER. The CDR3 DNA sequence: TGCGCCAGCAGCCAAGCGGGAGGACAGGGGAAGATGCAGTTCTTC. It specifies CASSQAGGQGKMQFF.

The chain links TRBV12-3 or TRBV12-4 to TRBJ2-3; the match to TRBD2 covers 8 bases. J lost 2 bases, V lost 6 bases, and 4 bases had no gene match. This CDR3 has 14 amino acids. Here the CDR3 reads CASRLLADTDTQYF. The CDR3 coding sequence is TGTGCCAGCAGATTACTAGCGGACACAGATACGCAGTATTTT.

This clonotype was observed a few times. The chain has TRBV5-1 and TRBJ1-2; D is uncertain. Germline V lookup: CDR1 SGHRS, CDR2 YFSETQ. Trimming removed 1 base from V and 3 bases from J, with 7 bases in between. The CDR3 is made up of 13 amino acids. The CDR3 reads CASSLSIHYGYTF. Written as DNA, the CDR3 is TGCGCCAGCAGCTTGAGCATCCACTATGGCTACACCTTC. Supplemented by reference TRBV5-1 and TRBJ1-2, the full variable domain reads KAGVTQTPRYLIKTRGQQVTLSCSPISGHRSVSWYQQTPGQGLQFLFEYFSETQRNKGNFPGRFSGRQFSNSRSEMNVSTLELGDSALYLCASSLSIHYGYTFGSGTRLTVV.

Many counts were recorded for this clonotype. This chain connects TRBV20-1 to TRBJ2-3; 8 nucleotides align to TRBD2. The germline V gene encodes CDR1 DFQATT and CDR2 SNEGSKA (reference sequence). The CDR3 runs to 14 residues. With V trimmed by 3 bases and J by 4 bases, 6 bases remained unmatched. In nucleotides, the CDR3 is TGCAGTGCTAGTAACGCGGGAGGCTCAGATACGCAGTATTTT. Its protein is CSASNAGGSDTQYF.

This clonotype was recorded a few times. The V and J genes are TRBV20-1 and TRBJ2-3, with 7 bases identical to TRBD2. The length of the CDR3 is 11 residues. J gave up 10 bases and V 2 bases, and 3 bases lay outside the gene matches. Germline-derived CDR1 and CDR2 are DFQATT and SNEGSKA (reference sequence). This CDR3 is CSARPGLSQYF. As DNA, the CDR3 is TGCAGTGCTAGACCGGGACTATCGCAGTATTTT.

V and J are TRBV6-1 and TRBJ2-1, with TRBD2 matching over 7 bases. The CDR3 covers 13 residues. V trimming: 5 bases; J trimming: 7 bases; junction bases outside the gene matches: 5. Germline assignment: CDR1 MNHNS and CDR2 SASEGT. The CDR3 DNA reads TGTGCCAGCAGTCCCGGGAGGAGGAATGAGCAGTTCTTC. Amino acid sequence: CASSPGRRNEQFF.

This sequence joins TRBV20-1 and TRBJ1-1; no definite D call. CDR1 and CDR2 from the germline V gene are DFQATT and SNEGSKA (reference sequence). This CDR3 spans 13 amino acids. Trimming took off 0 bases at V and 4 bases at J, with 9 bases between the two ends. CDR3 loop: CSARDLWSTEAFF. CDR3 sequence (DNA): TGCAGTGCTAGAGATCTCTGGTCCACTGAAGCTTTCTTT.

The chain links TRBV7-2 to TRBJ2-7; no reliable D call. CDR3 length: 14 residues. Germline values: CDR1 SGHTA, CDR2 FQGNSA. Trimming removed 1 base at V and 4 bases at J, with 11 bases between. The CDR3 DNA reads as TGTGCCAGCAGCTTAGACTGGTCGGCTTACGAGCAGTACTTC. This codes for CASSLDWSAYEQYF.

This chain connects TRBV9 to TRBJ1-1, with D hard to call. This CDR3 comprises 14 residues. Trimming removed 0 bases from V and 0 bases from J, with 6 bases in between. The V gene's germline CDR1 is SGDLS and CDR2 YYNGEE. The CDR3 spells CASSVDQLNTEAFF. CDR3 in DNA: TGTGCCAGCAGCGTAGACCAGTTGAACACTGAAGCTTTCTTT.

This clonotype appeared a few times. The chain recombines TRBV5-6 with TRBJ1-1, with 7 nucleotides matching TRBD1. This CDR3 has 11 residues. Germline V gene lookup returns CDR1 SGHDT and CDR2 YYEEEE. Unmatched junction bases numbered 1, after V lost 3 bases and J lost 8 bases. The CDR3 bases are TGTGCCAGCAGCTGGGGACAGGAAGCTTTCTTT. Amino acid sequence: CASSWGQEAFF.

There are a few counts of this clonotype. The rearrangement links TRBV20-1 to TRBJ2-1; D possibly matches TRBD1 or TRBD2 (5 bases each). Germline V gives CDR1 DFQATT, CDR2 SNEGSKA (reference sequence). The CDR3 consists of 15 residues. V lost 2 bases to trimming and J lost 9 bases, with 20 bases between them. CDR3 bases: TGCAGTGCTAGACCGGGGCTCCCTCCCAGCGGTGAGCAGTTCTTC. It is translated as CSARPGLPPSGEQFF.

This clonotype was counted a few times. For the CDR3, the DNA is TGTGCCAGCAGCTTATCAGGGAGTGAGCAGTTCTTC. It specifies CASSLSGSEQFF. The chain links TRBV11-3 to TRBJ2-1; the D gene could be TRBD1 or TRBD2 (5 bases each). The CDR3 covers 12 residues. Trimming pared 2 bases from V and 9 bases from J, leaving 8 bases between. Germline lookup yields CDR1 SGHNT and CDR2 YENEEA.

The rearrangement uses TRBV19 and TRBJ2-7; D is ambiguous. The V and J ends lost 5 bases and 3 bases respectively, with 8 bases between them. Germline V CDR1 and CDR2: LNHDA, SQIVND (reference sequence). The CDR3 is made up of 12 amino acids. DNA of the CDR3: TGTGCCAGTAGTGCGAACCTCTACGAGCAGTACTTC. Encoded protein: CASSANLYEQYF.